This T cell receptor (beta chain) stems from a study of blood T cell repertoires in COVID-19. TCRdb keeps only in-frame clones here, not all; method: immunoSEQ multiplex PCR. The data show approximately 210,000 clones, about 91% seen once. Germline CDR1 and CDR2: SEHNR and FQNEAQ (reference sequence). The ends lost 5 bases at V and 3 bases at J; junction bases unmatched: 1. The CDR3 is 12 amino acids. The receptor was derived from a woman aged 40 to 50 with acute or convalescent COVID-19. What was sequenced was peripheral blood. This chain connects TRBV7-9 to TRBJ2-7; 7 positions match TRBD1. The DNA for the CDR3 is TGTGCCAGCAGCGACAGGGTCTACGAGCAGTACGTC. Protein: CASSDRVYEQYV.